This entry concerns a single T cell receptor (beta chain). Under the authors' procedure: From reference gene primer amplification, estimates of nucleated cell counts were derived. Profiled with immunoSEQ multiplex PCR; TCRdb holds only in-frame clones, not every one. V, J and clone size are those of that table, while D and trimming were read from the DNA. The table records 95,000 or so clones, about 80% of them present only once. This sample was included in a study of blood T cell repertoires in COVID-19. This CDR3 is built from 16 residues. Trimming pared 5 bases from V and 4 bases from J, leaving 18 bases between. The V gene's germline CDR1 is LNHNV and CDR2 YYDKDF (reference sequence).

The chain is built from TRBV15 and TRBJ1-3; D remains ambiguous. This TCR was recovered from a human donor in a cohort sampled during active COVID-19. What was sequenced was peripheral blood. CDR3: CATSFHLGGYGNTIYF. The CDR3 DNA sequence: TGTGCCACCAGCTTCCACCTGGGAGGGTACGGAAACACCATATATTTT.